This entry concerns a single T cell receptor (beta chain). Its matching antigen is unknown. The data were obtained in a study of radiotherapy plus CTLA-4 blockade in lung cancer. Study-wide findings and caveats: The authors reported that early blood T cell clone dynamics, with interferon-beta, best predicted response. In blood, tumor-derived TCR clones expanded after radiotherapy plus ipilimumab.

Repertoires were generated with immunoSEQ multiplex PCR, while TCRdb's copy carries only in-frame clones and drops some. This table holds around 53,000 clones, 75% to 90% found once. This CDR3 spans 11 amino acids. J was trimmed by 11 bases and V by 0 bases; bases with no gene match: 1. Germline loops: CDR1 GTSNPN, CDR2 SVGIG (reference sequence). The source is a human donor with non-small cell lung cancer that progressed on radiotherapy plus ipilimumab. Some clones in this sample may be carry-over from other donors' samples. Specimen: peripheral blood, collected from a patient treated with radiotherapy plus ipilimumab. This chain joins TRBV30 and TRBJ1-1, with 9 positions matching TRBD1. The CDR3 nucleotides are TGTGCCTGGAGTGTACAGGGGGCGGCTTTCTTT. It is translated as CAWSVQGAAFF.